Following are 14 T cell receptor beta chains from one sample sequenced in a study of T cell responses to AZD1222 COVID-19 vaccine. Generated by immunoSEQ multiplex PCR, the TCRdb table keeps only in-frame clones and is missing some. The data contain around 80,000 clones, roughly 88% of them singletons. This specimen consisted of peripheral blood, obtained 28 days after the second AZD1222 dose. Receptor source: an adult who received the AZD1222 COVID-19 vaccine.

The chain has TRBV28 and TRBJ2-7; D is perhaps TRBD1 (6 bases). CDR3 size: 14 residues. Germline CDR1 and CDR2: MDHEN and SYDVKM. With 6 bases removed from V and 3 bases from J, the gap between germline ends came to 15 bases. CDR3 region: CASRRGTIDYEQYF. In nucleotides, the CDR3 is TGTGCCAGCAGGAGGGGGACCATAGACTACGAGCAGTACTTC.

The CDR3 DNA follows: TGTGCCTGGAGTGTGATCAGGACAGAAAACACTGAAGCTTTCTTT. This encodes CAWSVIRTENTEAFF. The J gene is TRBJ1-1, the V gene TRBV30; D may be TRBD1 (6 bases). Germline CDR1 is GTSNPN and CDR2 is SVGIG (reference sequence). With 0 bases removed from V and 2 bases from J, the gap between germline ends came to 13 bases. The CDR3 is 15 amino acids.

The CDR3 protein is CATTGQGQETQYF. DNA of the CDR3: TGTGCCACTACGGGACAGGGTCAAGAGACCCAGTACTTC. The chain uses TRBV19 and TRBJ2-5; 9 bases agree with TRBD1. The CDR3 totals 13 residues. V was pared by 10 bases and J by 2 bases, with 5 bases of the junction left unmatched. Germline-derived CDR1 and CDR2 are LNHDA and SQIVND (reference sequence).

This sequence joins TRBV29-1 and TRBJ2-7, with TRBD1 matching over 9 bases. The CDR3 has 15 amino acids. V shed 4 bases and J 2 bases; nucleotides not matched to a gene: 9. The germline CDR1 and CDR2 sequences are SQVTM and ANQGSEA. CDR3 nucleotides: TGCAGCGTTGCCGTGCTTGGGACAGGGACCTACGAGCAGTACTTC. It translates to CSVAVLGTGTYEQYF.

The V gene is TRBV6-5, the J gene TRBJ1-2, with D unresolved. V was trimmed by 0 bases and J by 5 bases, leaving 7 bases between them. The V gene's germline CDR1 is MNHEY and CDR2 SVGAGI. There are 13 residues in the CDR3. The CDR3 protein is CASSYSGRYGYTF. The CDR3 region has the DNA TGTGCCAGCAGTTACTCCGGGAGATATGGCTACACCTTC.

The chain employs TRBV21-1 and TRBJ1-4. TRBV21-1 is recorded as a pseudogene. The CDR3 is made up of 15 amino acids. The CDR3 sequence is CASSKGEQLNEKLFF. As DNA, the CDR3 is TGTGCCAGCAGCAAAGGAGAGCAGCTTAATGAAAAACTGTTTTTT.

The chain has TRBV29-1 and TRBJ2-1, with 8 positions matching TRBD2. CDR1 is SQVTM, CDR2 ANQGSEA, per germline. The CDR3 spans 15 residues. The ends lost 5 bases at V and 6 bases at J; junction bases unmatched: 12. CDR3 sequence (DNA): TGCAGCGTTCCGCGAGGGACTAGATTAATCAATGAGCAGTTCTTC. This codes for CSVPRGTRLINEQFF.

The V call is TRBV6-6, the J call TRBJ1-5; D possibly corresponds to TRBD1 (5 bases). V was shortened by 3 bases and J by 3 bases, with 9 bases between the two germline ends. CDR1 and CDR2 from the germline V gene are MNHNY and SVGAGI (reference sequence). This CDR3 is built from 14 residues. The CDR3 loop is CASSYTGPNQPQHF. CDR3 DNA: TGTGCCAGCAGTTATACGGGGCCCAATCAGCCCCAGCATTTT.

The chain combines TRBV9 with TRBJ1-1; 7 bases fit TRBD1. The CDR3 is 14 residues long. Germline V gene lookup returns CDR1 SGDLS and CDR2 YYNGEE. V was clipped by 4 bases and J by 7 bases; unmatched bases: 10. The CDR3 sequence is CASSPRRQGNEAFF. CDR3 in DNA: TGTGCCAGCAGCCCACGGAGACAGGGTAATGAAGCTTTCTTT.

This clone showed up just once. The chain joins TRBV6-5 to TRBJ2-7; 9 bases align to TRBD1. The CDR3 is 15 amino acids. The germline V gene has CDR1 MNHEY and CDR2 SVGAGI. Trimming at V came to 8 bases and at J to 2 bases, leaving 10 bases not matched to a gene. CDR3 nucleotide sequence: TGTGCCAGCGGGTCACCGGGACAGGGTCCCTACGAGCAGTACTTC. Amino acids: CASGSPGQGPYEQYF.

This clone has a handful of counts. V usage is TRBV14 and J usage is TRBJ2-7; D gene uncertain. The V end was cut by 5 bases, the J end by 2 bases, with 7 bases between. The CDR3 runs to 12 residues. Looked up from germline, CDR1 is SGHDN and CDR2 is FVKESK. The DNA of the CDR3 is TGTGCCAGCAGCGTAGTCCCCTACGAGCAGTACTTC. Amino acid sequence: CASSVVPYEQYF.

This clone has just a few counts. The chain has TRBV9 and TRBJ2-5, with D unresolved. Germline V lookup: CDR1 SGDLS, CDR2 YYNGEE. V shed 4 bases and J shed 0 bases, with 7 bases lying between them. The CDR3 loop spans 13 amino acids. The CDR3 loop is CASSTRYQETQYF. CDR3 in DNA: TGTGCCAGCAGCACACGGTACCAAGAGACCCAGTACTTC. Full variable domain (remainder filled in from reference TRBV9 and TRBJ2-5): DSGVTQTPKHLITATGQRVTLRCSPRSGDLSVYWYQQSLDQGLQFLIQYYNGEERAKGNILERFSAQQFPDLHSELNLSSLELGDSALYFCASSTRYQETQYFGPGTRLLVL.

J is TRBJ1-4 and V is TRBV5-4, with 8 positions matching TRBD1. Trimming removed 2 bases from V and 4 bases from J; junction bases left unmatched: 4. This CDR3 is built from 15 residues. Germline CDR1 SGHNT, CDR2 YYREEE (reference sequence). Here the CDR3 reads CASSFETGVNEKLFF. As DNA, the CDR3 is TGTGCCAGCAGCTTCGAGACAGGGGTTAATGAAAAACTGTTTTTT. Full variable domain (outside the CDR3, taken from reference TRBV5-4 and TRBJ1-4): ETGVTQSPTHLIKTRGQQVTLRCSSQSGHNTVSWYQQALGQGPQFIFQYYREEENGRGNFPPRFSGLQFPNYSSELNVNALELDDSALYLCASSFETGVNEKLFFGSGTQLSVL.

This sequence joins TRBV11-2 and TRBJ2-5; 9 bases are a match to TRBD2. CDR1 and CDR2 (germline): SGHAT, FQNNGV. Trimming cost V 1 base and J 2 bases; bases outside gene matches: 2. CDR3 length: 15 amino acids. The CDR3 region has the DNA TGTGCCAGCAGCTTAGTGCTAGCGGGGCAAGAGACCCAGTACTTC. Protein: CASSLVLAGQETQYF. Looking up the rest from reference TRBV11-2 and TRBJ2-5 gives the full variable domain: EAGVAQSPRYKIIEKRQSVAFWCNPISGHATLYWYQQILGQGPKLLIQFQNNGVVDDSQLPKDRFSAERLKGVDSTLKIQPAKLEDSAVYLCASSLVLAGQETQYFGPGTRLLVL.